The source of this TCR beta chain is a study of T cell repertoires in cytomegalovirus infection. Study details: Both a matching HLA type and CMV infection were indicated by public TCR beta signatures. Study observations and caveats: Ex vivo, HLA-C-restricted CMV-specific TCR beta clonotypes prevailed over the rest of the response.

This clonotype was detected only a few times. Its target is unknown. The CDR3 covers 13 residues. The V end lost 6 bases, the J end lost 1 base, and 6 bases lay between the germline ends. From germline, CDR1 is SGHNT and CDR2 YENEEA. TCRdb fed the reads into MiXCR, producing one record per CDR3 protein. The sample contains approximately 290,000 distinct CDR3 sequences, over 20% of which appear only once. The source is a human donor in good health (CMV status not recorded). Some clones in this sample may be carry-over from other donors' samples. The sample comprised PBMCs. This sequence joins TRBV11-3 and TRBJ2-2, with D tentatively TRBD1 (5 bases). The CDR3 DNA sequence: TGTGCCAGCAGAGGGGAGAACACCGGGGAGCTGTTTTTT. It yields the protein CASRGENTGELFF.